A single T cell receptor beta chain is shown here with its context. Only in-frame clones appear in the TCRdb table, and some are missing; sequencing was by immunoSEQ multiplex PCR. This table holds 150,000 to 190,000 clones, approximately 90% found once. These data are taken from a study of T cell responses to AZD1222 COVID-19 vaccine. From germline, CDR1 is MNHEY and CDR2 SVGEGT. J lost 3 bases, V lost 2 bases, and 3 bases had no gene match. The CDR3 is made up of 14 amino acids. This receptor was taken from an adult in good health. Sequenced here: peripheral blood, sampled on day 0 of AZD1222 vaccination. The V gene is TRBV6-2 or TRBV6-3, the J gene TRBJ2-7; 8 positions agree with TRBD1. In DNA, the CDR3 is TGTGCCAGCAGTTACCAGGACAGGGTCTACGAGCAGTACTTC. Translating it yields CASSYQDRVYEQYF.